The 4 T cell receptor beta chains presented below share a single source sample, sequenced in a study of T cell responses to AZD1222 COVID-19 vaccine. TCRdb's table, derived via immunoSEQ multiplex PCR, lists solely in-frame clones and lacks some. The data show about 120,000 clones, 93% seen once. The sequences come from peripheral blood, collected 28 days after the second AZD1222 dose. All receptors come from an adult who received the AZD1222 COVID-19 vaccine.

The chain's CDR3 is CASSSRQVNTEAFF. In DNA, the CDR3 is TGTGCCAGCAGCTCTCGACAGGTGAACACTGAAGCTTTCTTT. This sequence joins TRBV7-9 and TRBJ1-1; a possible D gene is TRBD1 (6 bases). The length of the CDR3 is 14 residues. Germline V gene lookup returns CDR1 SEHNR and CDR2 FQNEAQ (reference sequence). The V end was cut by 4 bases, the J end by 0 bases, with 9 bases between.

The CDR3 nucleotides are TGTGCCAGCAGCAAAACAGGGATCAATGAGCAGTTCTTC. Translating it yields CASSKTGINEQFF. The chain couples TRBV7-2 to TRBJ2-1; TRBD1 is a possible D gene (6 bases). This CDR3 has 13 residues. Germline CDR1 SGHTA, CDR2 FQGNSA. Trimming shortened V by 5 bases and J by 6 bases, and 11 bases separated the two germline ends.

The chain uses TRBV20-1 and TRBJ1-1; D gene ambiguous. CDR1 is DFQATT, CDR2 SNEGSKA, per germline (reference sequence). The V gene lost 4 bases and the J gene lost 1 base, with 7 bases spanning the gap. The CDR3 runs to 12 residues. Here the CDR3 reads CSATEKNTEAFF. In nucleotides, the CDR3 is TGCAGTGCTACTGAAAAGAACACTGAAGCTTTCTTT.

The chain recombines TRBV6-2 or TRBV6-3 with TRBJ2-2, with 7 positions matching TRBD1. V lost 6 bases and J lost 0; bases outside the gene matches: 7. The germline V gene has CDR1 MNHEY and CDR2 SVGEGT. The CDR3 extends over 16 amino acids. This CDR3 is CASSLSGTANTGELFF. The CDR3 DNA follows: TGTGCCAGCAGCCTTTCCGGGACAGCGAACACCGGGGAGCTGTTTTTT.